A selection of T cell receptor beta chains follows, all from one sample in a study of beta chain features in type 1 diabetes. Produced via immunoSEQ multiplex PCR; TCRdb's table is partial and in-frame only. This table has some 26,000 clones, about 70% appearing once. The sample was stem cell memory CD4+ T cells from blood. The receptors were gathered from a middle-aged woman with type 1 diabetes. Each CDR3 is given with its conserved first and last residue. The order of the fields is clone size, V gene, J gene, D gene, CDR3 DNA, CDR3 protein. The D gene is left open where the match is weak. The size field is filled for only some rows; it gives once, few, many or a size class.

.	TRBV7-9	TRBJ1-1	.	TGTGCCAGCAGCCCAACAGGGTCCAACACTGAAGCTTTCTTT	CASSPTGSNTEAFF
few	TRBV4-3	TRBJ1-1	.	TGCGCCAGCAGCCAAAACAGGAACACTGAAGCTTTCTTT	CASSQNRNTEAFF
few	TRBV5-1	TRBJ2-6	.	TGCGCCAGCAGCTTCGAGCTTTCTGGGGCCAACGTCCTGACTTTC	CASSFELSGANVLTF
few	TRBV9	TRBJ2-2	.	TGTGCCAGCAGCGTCTACACCGGGGAGCTGTTTTTT	CASSVYTGELFF
few	TRBV6-6	TRBJ2-6	TRBD1	TGTGCCAGCAGTCGACAGGGGGGATCTGGGGCCAACGTCCTGACTTTC	CASSRQGGSGANVLTF
.	TRBV10-3	TRBJ1-3	.	TGTGCCACCGTCGGGGGGACTCCTGGAAACACCATATATTTT	CATVGGTPGNTIYF
.	TRBV18	TRBJ1-1	TRBD1	TGTGCCAGCTCAACAGGGGGGATGAACACTGAAGCTTTCTTT	CASSTGGMNTEAFF
.	TRBV15	TRBJ2-4	.	TGTGCCACCAGCGGGTATACAGGGCTTGAAAACATTCAGTACTTC	CATSGYTGLENIQYF
.	TRBV30	TRBJ2-3	TRBD2	TGTGCCTGGAGTGGGGGGGCTAGCGGGAAGACAGATACGCAGTATTTT	CAWSGGASGKTDTQYF
few	TRBV21-1	TRBJ2-7	.	TGTGCCAGCAGCAAAGTGGGGGCGACTAGCATCTCCTACGAGCAGTACTTC	CASSKVGATSISYEQYF
.	TRBV20-1	TRBJ2-1	.	TGCAGTGCGGTAGCGGTCCGGGGGCAGTTCTTC	CSAVAVRGQFF
few	TRBV7-2	TRBJ1-5	.	TGTGCCAGCAGCCTGGGTCTGGGGGGTTCCAATCAGCCCCAGCATTTT	CASSLGLGGSNQPQHF
.	TRBV5-5	TRBJ1-1	.	TGTGCCAGCAGCCCGCTGCCCCCGACAGAGAACACTGAAGCTTTCTTT	CASSPLPPTENTEAFF
.	TRBV7-6	TRBJ2-7	.	TGTGCCAGCAGCTTTACCAGGAAGTACGAGCAGTACTTC	CASSFTRKYEQYF
.	TRBV19	TRBJ1-5	.	TGTGCCAGTTCCAGGGAGGAGCAGCCCCAGCATTTT	CASSREEQPQHF
.	TRBV19	TRBJ2-7	.	TGTGCCAGTAGTGAGGGCGTTTTGCCCTACGAGCAGTACTTC	CASSEGVLPYEQYF
.	TRBV2	TRBJ2-2	.	TGTGCAACCCAGGGTGTCGAGGTATCCGGGGAGCTGTTTTTT	CATQGVEVSGELFF
few	TRBV18	TRBJ2-7	.	TGTGCCAGCTCACTCAGGGCGTACGAGCAGTACTTC	CASSLRAYEQYF
.	TRBV19	TRBJ1-5	TRBD1	TGTGCCAGTAGTATAGATCAGGGGGTGAATCAGCCCCAGCATTTT	CASSIDQGVNQPQHF
.	TRBV4-2	TRBJ2-7	.	TGTGCCAGCAGCCCCCGGATGGGCGACGAGCAGTACTTC	CASSPRMGDEQYF
.	TRBV5-4	TRBJ2-1	TRBD2	TGTGCCAGCAGCCTACTAGCGGGGGGCAGCTACAATGAGCAGTTCTTC	CASSLLAGGSYNEQFF
few	TRBV9	TRBJ2-3	.	TGTGCCACCACCGAGACATCGTCCGGTGGCGATACGCAGTATTTT	CATTETSSGGDTQYF
.	TRBV18	TRBJ2-1	TRBD2	TGTGCCAGCTCACCCCACGCGAGCAGCGGGGATCGGTTCTTC	CASSPHASSGDRFF
.	TRBV7-3	TRBJ2-3	TRBD2	TGTGCCAGCAGCTTAAAGCGGGGGGACACAGATACGCAGTATTTT	CASSLKRGDTDTQYF
.	TRBV11-2	TRBJ2-1	.	TGTGCCAGCAGCTCCCTCTCCTACAATGAGCAGTTCTTC	CASSSLSYNEQFF
.	TRBV28	TRBJ2-2	TRBD1	TGTGCCAGCAGTCTCCATAGACAGGGTAACACCGGGGAGCTGTTTTTT	CASSLHRQGNTGELFF
.	TRBV15	TRBJ1-1	.	TGTGCCACCAGCAGAGGTCCAGTGAACACTGAAGCTTTCTTT	CATSRGPVNTEAFF
few	TRBV7-9	TRBJ2-1	TRBD2	TGTGCCAGCAGCTTCCGAGCGGGGAGCTCCTACAATGAGCAGTTCTTC	CASSFRAGSSYNEQFF
.	TRBV4-3	TRBJ2-7	TRBD2	TGCGCCAGCAGCCAAGGGACTAGCGGGACCTACGAGCAGTACTTC	CASSQGTSGTYEQYF
.	TRBV11-2	TRBJ2-1	.	TGTGCCAGCAGCTTAGCGGACAAGTACAATGAGCAGTTCTTC	CASSLADKYNEQFF
.	TRBV4-1	TRBJ2-1	.	TGCGCCAGCAGCCTAGATTCTAGCACTCAGCAGTTCTTC	CASSLDSSTQQFF
few	TRBV5-1	TRBJ2-3	TRBD2	TGCGCCAGCAGCTTGCCCGGACTAGCGCCTGATACGCAGTATTTT	CASSLPGLAPDTQYF
.	TRBV19	TRBJ2-1	TRBD2	TGTGCCAGTAGTCTATCTAGCGGGCTTGAGCAGTTCTTC	CASSLSSGLEQFF
few	TRBV11-2	TRBJ1-1	.	TGTGCCAGCAGCTTACCCGGATGGAGGAACACTGAAGCTTTCTTT	CASSLPGWRNTEAFF
.	TRBV6-6	TRBJ2-7	TRBD2	TGTGCCAGCAGCGTAGCGGGAGTCTTGTCTGAGCAGTACTTC	CASSVAGVLSEQYF
.	TRBV29-1	TRBJ2-5	.	TGCAGCGTCCCCCGGGTGGTTGGCGTAGAGACCCAGTACTTC	CSVPRVVGVETQYF
.	TRBV5-4	TRBJ2-1	TRBD2	TGTGCCAGCAGCTTACCGGGACTAGCGGGAGTAGGGGGAAGGAATGAGCAGTTCTTC	CASSLPGLAGVGGRNEQFF
few	TRBV4-1	TRBJ2-3	.	TGCGCCAGCAGCCAGCAGGGACATCCCGCCACAGATACGCAGTATTTT	CASSQQGHPATDTQYF
few	TRBV28	TRBJ2-3	.	TGTGCCAGCAGCCCCGGTCCGTCCCAGGGAGATACGCAGTATTTT	CASSPGPSQGDTQYF
.	TRBV2	TRBJ2-1	.	TGTGCCAGCAGTGTGGCGGTCTCCTACAATGAGCAGTTCTTC	CASSVAVSYNEQFF
once	TRBV7-2	TRBJ2-2	TRBD2	TGTGCCAGCAGCTTAGCGCCTAGCGGGGTCAACACCGGGGAGCTGTTTTTT	CASSLAPSGVNTGELFF
.	TRBV9	TRBJ2-1	TRBD2	TGTGCCAGCAGCGAGGGACTAGCGGGAGGTTATGAGCAGTTCTTC	CASSEGLAGGYEQFF